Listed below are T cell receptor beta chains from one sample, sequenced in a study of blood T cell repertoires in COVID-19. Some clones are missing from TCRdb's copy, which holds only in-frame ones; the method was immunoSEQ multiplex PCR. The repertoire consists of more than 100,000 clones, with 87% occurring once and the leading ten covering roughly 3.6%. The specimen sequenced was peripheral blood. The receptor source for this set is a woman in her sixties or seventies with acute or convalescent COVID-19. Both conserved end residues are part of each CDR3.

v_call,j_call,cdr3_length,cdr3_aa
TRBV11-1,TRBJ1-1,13,CASSLGQDRGVFF
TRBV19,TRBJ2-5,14,CASSIAGVQETQYF
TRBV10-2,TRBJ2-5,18,CASSESRTSGSTQETQYF
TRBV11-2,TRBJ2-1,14,CASSLEREWNEQFF
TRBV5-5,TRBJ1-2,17,CASSLVSGIPDWGGYTF
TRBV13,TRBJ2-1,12,CASSLSSDEQFF
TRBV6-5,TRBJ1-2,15,CASSYSTGGVYGYTF
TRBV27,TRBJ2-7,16,CASSYGGGGVPGEQYF
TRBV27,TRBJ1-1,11,CASSFEGVAFF
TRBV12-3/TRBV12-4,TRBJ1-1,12,CASSQTGGMAFF
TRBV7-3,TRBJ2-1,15,CASSSTLTSYNEQFF
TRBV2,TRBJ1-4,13,CASSEGVREKLFF
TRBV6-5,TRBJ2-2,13,CAGGDTNTGELFF
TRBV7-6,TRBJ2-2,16,CASSLLGQGNTGELFF
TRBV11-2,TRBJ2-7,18,CASTPEGLAGVSGYEQYF
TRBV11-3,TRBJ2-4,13,CASSVKGTYIQYF
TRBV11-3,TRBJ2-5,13,CASSPSVTETQYF
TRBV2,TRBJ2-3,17,CASSQPLAGGQTDTQYF
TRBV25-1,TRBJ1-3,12,CASRGSGNTIYF
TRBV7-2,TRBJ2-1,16,CASSLAGGLGGGEQFF
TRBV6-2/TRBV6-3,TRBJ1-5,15,CASSYSRGIGQPQHF
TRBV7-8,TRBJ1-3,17,CASSLGPTTGAGNTIYF
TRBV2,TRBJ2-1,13,CASPGGTTGEQFF
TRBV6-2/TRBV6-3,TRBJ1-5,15,CASSYQGLGNQPQHF
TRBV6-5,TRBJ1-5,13,CARGTGTNQPQHF
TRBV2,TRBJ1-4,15,CASSLEGGRTEKLFF
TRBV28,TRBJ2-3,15,CASSLSGDRTDTQYF
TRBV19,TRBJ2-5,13,CASGRDTQETQYF
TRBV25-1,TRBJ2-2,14,CASRGHGLTGELFF
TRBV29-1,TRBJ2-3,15,CSVGPGTGFTDTQYF
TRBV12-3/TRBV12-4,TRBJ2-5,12,CASSLRQETQYF
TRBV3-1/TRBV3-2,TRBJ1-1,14,CASSQFDKNTEAFF
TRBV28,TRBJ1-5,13,CASSLPPLQPQHF
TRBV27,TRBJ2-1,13,CASSLLGEGEQFF
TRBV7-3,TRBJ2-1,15,CASSLSGSSYNEQFF
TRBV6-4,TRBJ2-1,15,CASSSQAGGNNEQFF
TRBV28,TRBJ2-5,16,CASSLGQVPSQETQYF